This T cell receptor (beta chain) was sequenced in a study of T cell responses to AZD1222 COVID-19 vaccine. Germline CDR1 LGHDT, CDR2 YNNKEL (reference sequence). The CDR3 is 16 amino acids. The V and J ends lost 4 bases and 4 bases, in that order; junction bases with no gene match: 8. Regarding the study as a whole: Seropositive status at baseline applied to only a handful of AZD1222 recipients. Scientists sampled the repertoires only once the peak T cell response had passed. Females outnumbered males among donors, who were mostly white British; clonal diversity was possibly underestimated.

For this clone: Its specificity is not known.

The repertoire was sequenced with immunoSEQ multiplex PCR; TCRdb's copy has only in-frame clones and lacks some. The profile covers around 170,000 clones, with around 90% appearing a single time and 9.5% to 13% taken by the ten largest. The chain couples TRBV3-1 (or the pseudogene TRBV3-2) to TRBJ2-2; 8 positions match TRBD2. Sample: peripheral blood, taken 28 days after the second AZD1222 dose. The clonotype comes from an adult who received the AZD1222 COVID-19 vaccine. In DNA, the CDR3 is TGTGCCAGCAGCCCCCGCGGGGGGAGAAGCACCGGGGAGCTGTTTTTT. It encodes CASSPRGGRSTGELFF.